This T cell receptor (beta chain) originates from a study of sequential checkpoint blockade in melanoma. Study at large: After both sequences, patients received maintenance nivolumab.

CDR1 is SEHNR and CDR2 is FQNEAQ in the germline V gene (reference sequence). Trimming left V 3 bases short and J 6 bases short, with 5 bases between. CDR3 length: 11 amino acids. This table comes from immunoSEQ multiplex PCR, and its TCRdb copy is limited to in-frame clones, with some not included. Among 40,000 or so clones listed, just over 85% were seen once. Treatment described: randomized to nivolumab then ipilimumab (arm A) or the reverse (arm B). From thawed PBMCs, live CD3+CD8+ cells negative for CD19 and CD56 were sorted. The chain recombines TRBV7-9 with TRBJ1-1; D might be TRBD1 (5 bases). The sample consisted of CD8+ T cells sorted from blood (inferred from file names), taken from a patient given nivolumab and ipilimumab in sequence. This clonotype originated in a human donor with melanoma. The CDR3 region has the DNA TGTGCCAGCAGCTTCAGGGCTGAAGCTTTCTTT. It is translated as CASSFRAEAFF.